This is a list of T cell receptor beta chains from one sample in a study of blood T cells in healthy people across ages. TCRdb analysed the 5' RACE reads with MiXCR anew, one entry per CDR3 protein. The sample records more than 700,000 distinct CDR3 sequences, about 42% being singletons. Sequenced sample: blood. The receptor set was obtained from a man older than 75 in good health. Each CDR3 is given with its conserved first and last residue. A D gene is named only where the DNA matches it firmly. Where a row states a size, it is once, few, many or the class of an expanded clone; other rows omit it.

>-|TRBV11-1|-|12|TRBJ2-7
CASSINRDEQYF
TGTGCCAGCAGCATAAACAGGGACGAGCAGTACTTC
>-|TRBV11-1|-|16|TRBJ2-3
CASSINRGSSADTQYF
TGTGCCAGCAGCATCAATAGGGGGTCGTCTGCCGATACGCAGTATTTT
>TRBD1|TRBV20-1|-|15|TRBJ1-5
CSASLGQEINQPQHF
TGCAGTGCTAGTTTGGGACAGGAGATCAATCAGCCCCAGCATTTT
>TRBD2|TRBV7-9|-|15|TRBJ2-3
CASSTRLAGDSPQYF
TGTGCCAGCAGCACAAGACTAGCGGGAGATAGTCCGCAGTATTTT
>-|TRBV12-3/TRBV12-4|few|14|TRBJ2-3
CASRRLVGADTQYF
TGTGCCAGCAGACGACTAGTTGGGGCAGATACGCAGTATTTT
>TRBD1|TRBV5-1|-|15|TRBJ2-3
CASSSEGASTDTQYF
TGCGCCAGCAGCTCTGAGGGGGCCTCCACAGATACGCAGTATTTT
>TRBD2|TRBV27|few|13|TRBJ2-7
CASGGGDHLEQYF
TGTGCCAGCGGGGGAGGGGACCACCTCGAGCAGTACTTC
>TRBD2|TRBV7-2|once|14|TRBJ2-4
CASSSERDLNIQYF
TGTGCCAGCAGCTCGGAGCGGGATTTGAACATTCAGTACTTC
>TRBD2|TRBV29-1|-|16|TRBJ2-1
CSVDLPWVAGGSEQFF
TGCAGCGTTGACCTCCCCTGGGTAGCGGGAGGGAGTGAGCAGTTCTTC
>-|TRBV20-1|few|11|TRBJ2-5
CSVTHQETQYF
TGCAGTGTGACACACCAAGAGACCCAGTACTTC
>-|TRBV29-1|-|13|TRBJ2-5
CSADQGFRETQYF
TGCAGCGCCGACCAGGGTTTTCGAGAGACCCAGTACTTC
>TRBD1|TRBV6-2/TRBV6-3|-|16|TRBJ2-1
CASSFLGTGFLNEQFF
TGTGCCAGCAGTTTTCTTGGGACAGGGTTTCTGAATGAGCAGTTCTTC